This note documents a single T cell receptor beta chain sequence. Libraries were prepared by immunoSEQ multiplex PCR; TCRdb keeps only in-frame clonotypes and omits some of them. The table has about 200,000 clones, around 86% seen once. Participants were aged about 18 to 95 years, lived in some 23 US areas, and enrolled virtually. Cohort placement rested on clinical history that participants reported themselves. In germline, CDR1 is SGHNT, CDR2 YYREEE (reference sequence). This CDR3 has 15 residues. J gave up 8 bases and V 5 bases, and 9 bases lay outside the gene matches. These data belong to a study of blood T cell repertoires in COVID-19. Looking at the study overall: Researchers got acute and convalescent COVID-19 samples from the United States, Italy and Spain. Nucleic acid was either cDNA or gDNA, and it came from T cells, B-cell-depleted T cells, or PBMCs.

This TCR derives from a woman aged 40-49 years with acute COVID-19. Material: PBMCs or T cells enriched from blood (not recorded which). The chain carries TRBV5-4 and TRBJ2-1; TRBD1 agrees at 11 bases. The CDR3 region is CASRRGGQGAYEQFF. DNA for the CDR3: TGTGCCAGCAGAAGAGGCGGACAGGGGGCGTATGAGCAGTTCTTC.